Listed below are T cell receptor beta chains from one sample, sequenced in a study of CD8 T cells in ankylosing spondylitis. TCRdb recomputed calls from the 5' RACE reads with MiXCR, one row per CDR3 protein. Of about 440,000 distinct CDR3 sequences in the sample, 17% were seen once. Sequenced input: blood, either unsorted or a sorted T cell fraction (not recorded which). The source of these receptors is a male donor with ankylosing spondylitis. Each CDR3 is given with its conserved first and last residue. D genes are given only for firm matches. Not every row has a clone size; where given, it reads once, few, many or a size class.

J gene: TRBJ1-1; clone size: few; D gene: -; V gene: TRBV27; CDR3 DNA: TGTGCCAGCTGGCCTCGAACAGGGAGAACTGAAGCTTTCTTT; CDR3 protein: CASWPRTGRTEAFF
J gene: TRBJ2-4; clone size: few; D gene: -; V gene: TRBV27; CDR3 DNA: TGTGCCAGCAGTATACGATTCACAATAGCCAAAAACATTCAGTACTTC; CDR3 protein: CASSIRFTIAKNIQYF
J gene: TRBJ1-1; clone size: -; D gene: -; V gene: TRBV20-1; CDR3 DNA: TGCAGTGCTCCCGGGACTTGGAACACTGAAGCTTTCTTT; CDR3 protein: CSAPGTWNTEAFF
J gene: TRBJ2-4; clone size: -; D gene: -; V gene: TRBV6-1; CDR3 DNA: TGTGCCAGCAAAGGGCCCCAGCTTTGGGACATTCAGTACTTC; CDR3 protein: CASKGPQLWDIQYF
J gene: TRBJ1-5; clone size: few; D gene: -; V gene: TRBV5-6; CDR3 DNA: TGTGCCAGCAGCTTGAAACAGGACTTCTATAGCAATCAGCCCCAGCATTTT; CDR3 protein: CASSLKQDFYSNQPQHF
J gene: TRBJ2-2; clone size: -; D gene: -; V gene: TRBV20-1; CDR3 DNA: TGCAGTGCTAGAAGGGAGTTGGACGGGGAGCTGTTTTTT; CDR3 protein: CSARRELDGELFF
J gene: TRBJ1-5; clone size: few; D gene: -; V gene: TRBV5-6; CDR3 DNA: TGTGCCAGCAGCCACGGACGGAGCAATCAGCCCCAGCATTTT; CDR3 protein: CASSHGRSNQPQHF
J gene: TRBJ2-6; clone size: -; D gene: TRBD1; V gene: TRBV12-5; CDR3 DNA: TGTGCTAGTGGTTGGATACAGGGGATCTCTGGGGCCAACGTCCTGACTTTC; CDR3 protein: CASGWIQGISGANVLTF
J gene: TRBJ1-1; clone size: few; D gene: -; V gene: TRBV20-1; CDR3 DNA: TGCAGTGCTAGTGGGGGAACTGAAGCTTTCTTT; CDR3 protein: CSASGGTEAFF
J gene: TRBJ2-1; clone size: -; D gene: -; V gene: TRBV21-1; CDR3 DNA: TGTGCCAGCAGCAAACGACAGGGGAACGATGAGCAGTTCTTC; CDR3 protein: CASSKRQGNDEQFF
J gene: TRBJ2-7; clone size: -; D gene: -; V gene: TRBV29-1; CDR3 DNA: TGCAGCGCCGGCCCCGGCGGCTCCTACGAGCAGTACTTC; CDR3 protein: CSAGPGGSYEQYF
J gene: TRBJ1-2; clone size: few; D gene: TRBD1; V gene: TRBV7-9; CDR3 DNA: TGTGCCAGCAGCTTAGAGAGGACAGGAGCTAACTATGGCTACACCTTC; CDR3 protein: CASSLERTGANYGYTF
J gene: TRBJ2-5; clone size: few; D gene: -; V gene: TRBV20-1; CDR3 DNA: TGCAGTGCCGAGGAGGGGGCGAAGGGGACCCAGTACTTC; CDR3 protein: CSAEEGAKGTQYF
J gene: TRBJ1-1; clone size: once; D gene: TRBD1; V gene: TRBV3-1; CDR3 DNA: TGTGCCAGCAGACCTGGGACAGCCCGTGAAGCTTTCTTT; CDR3 protein: CASRPGTAREAFF
J gene: TRBJ2-7; clone size: few; D gene: TRBD1; V gene: TRBV20-1; CDR3 DNA: TGCAGTGCTAACAGGGGGACCTACGAGCAGTACTTC; CDR3 protein: CSANRGTYEQYF
J gene: TRBJ2-5; clone size: many; D gene: -; V gene: TRBV20-1; CDR3 DNA: TGCAGTGCCCCCGATGGGCGCCGGGAGACCCAGTACTTC; CDR3 protein: CSAPDGRRETQYF
J gene: TRBJ2-7; clone size: many; D gene: -; V gene: TRBV29-1; CDR3 DNA: TGCAGCGTTGCCACGGACCCAAGCTACGAGCAGTACTTC; CDR3 protein: CSVATDPSYEQYF
J gene: TRBJ1-1; clone size: few; D gene: TRBD1; V gene: TRBV4-3; CDR3 DNA: TGCGCCAGCAGCCAAGTCACAGGGGCGAACACTGAAGCTTTCTTT; CDR3 protein: CASSQVTGANTEAFF
J gene: TRBJ1-2; clone size: many; D gene: TRBD1; V gene: TRBV20-1; CDR3 DNA: TGCAGTGCGGGGGCGACAGGGGGCTCCGGCTACACCTTC; CDR3 protein: CSAGATGGSGYTF
J gene: TRBJ1-1; clone size: few; D gene: -; V gene: TRBV11-2; CDR3 DNA: TGTGCCAGCAGCCCGGGACGTCTGGAAGCTTTCTTT; CDR3 protein: CASSPGRLEAFF
J gene: TRBJ2-1; clone size: many; D gene: -; V gene: TRBV29-1; CDR3 DNA: TGCAGCACCGCTAGGGGCAATGAGCAGTTCTTC; CDR3 protein: CSTARGNEQFF
J gene: TRBJ2-7; clone size: few; D gene: -; V gene: TRBV10-2; CDR3 DNA: TGCGCCAGCACTTCTCCGGGGGAGCTCTACGAGCAGTACTTC; CDR3 protein: CASTSPGELYEQYF
J gene: TRBJ2-3; clone size: few; D gene: -; V gene: TRBV7-2; CDR3 DNA: TGTGCCAGCAGCTTAGCGATGGCGCGGGACTTGACAGATACGCAGTATTTT; CDR3 protein: CASSLAMARDLTDTQYF
J gene: TRBJ2-7; clone size: few; D gene: TRBD1; V gene: TRBV6-1; CDR3 DNA: TGTGCCAGCACCCGACCGGGACAGTTCGCCTACGAGCAGTACTTC; CDR3 protein: CASTRPGQFAYEQYF
J gene: TRBJ2-7; clone size: many; D gene: -; V gene: TRBV4-3; CDR3 DNA: TGCGCCAGCAGCCAAGATAAATGGGCCTACGAGCAGTACTTC; CDR3 protein: CASSQDKWAYEQYF
J gene: TRBJ2-2; clone size: few; D gene: -; V gene: TRBV7-9; CDR3 DNA: TGTGCCAGCAGACTACAGGGTACCGGGGAGCTGTTTTTT; CDR3 protein: CASRLQGTGELFF
J gene: TRBJ2-5; clone size: few; D gene: TRBD1; V gene: TRBV9; CDR3 DNA: TGTGCCAGCAGCGTGGGCTCAGGGGGCCTGTACCAAGAGACCCAGTACTTC; CDR3 protein: CASSVGSGGLYQETQYF
J gene: TRBJ1-1; clone size: few; D gene: TRBD1; V gene: TRBV5-1; CDR3 DNA: TGCGCCAGCAGGCCGGCCTGGACAGGGGTTGCTGAAGCTTTCTTT; CDR3 protein: CASRPAWTGVAEAFF
J gene: TRBJ2-5; clone size: few; D gene: TRBD1; V gene: TRBV20-1; CDR3 DNA: TGCAGTGCTTCGGGACAGGGGAACCAAGAGACCCAGTACTTC; CDR3 protein: CSASGQGNQETQYF
J gene: TRBJ1-1; clone size: few; D gene: -; V gene: TRBV18; CDR3 DNA: TGTGCCAGCTCACGAAGCACTGAAGCTTTCTTT; CDR3 protein: CASSRSTEAFF
J gene: TRBJ2-1; clone size: -; D gene: -; V gene: TRBV7-9; CDR3 DNA: TGTGCCAGCAGCGGCCAGGGCAATGAGCAGTTCTTC; CDR3 protein: CASSGQGNEQFF
J gene: TRBJ1-2; clone size: few; D gene: -; V gene: TRBV20-1; CDR3 DNA: TGCAGTGCTAGTATGGGGGCCAACTATGGCTACACCTTC; CDR3 protein: CSASMGANYGYTF
J gene: TRBJ2-3; clone size: many; D gene: TRBD2; V gene: TRBV4-2; CDR3 DNA: TGTGCCAGCAGCCAAGTTCGCCTGGGACTAGCGGGAGCGACCACAGATACGCAGTATTTT; CDR3 protein: CASSQVRLGLAGATTDTQYF
J gene: TRBJ1-1; clone size: -; D gene: -; V gene: TRBV10-3; CDR3 DNA: TGTGCCATCAGTGAGGGGAGTACAGGGATGAACACTGAAGCTTTCTTT; CDR3 protein: CAISEGSTGMNTEAFF
J gene: TRBJ1-1; clone size: -; D gene: -; V gene: TRBV6-5; CDR3 DNA: TGTGCCAGCAGTTACTCGGGAACAGCCCCCATGAACACTGAAGCTTTCTTT; CDR3 protein: CASSYSGTAPMNTEAFF
J gene: TRBJ2-4; clone size: -; D gene: TRBD2; V gene: TRBV7-9; CDR3 DNA: TGTGCCAGCAGCTTAGTTAGGGAGGGCGCCATTCAGTACTTC; CDR3 protein: CASSLVREGAIQYF
J gene: TRBJ2-7; clone size: -; D gene: TRBD1; V gene: TRBV5-1; CDR3 DNA: TGCGCCAGCAGCTTCAGGGGGAACCCCCCCCGCGAGCAGTACTTC; CDR3 protein: CASSFRGNPPREQYF
J gene: TRBJ1-6; clone size: -; D gene: TRBD1; V gene: TRBV27; CDR3 DNA: TGTGCCAGCAGGCCCCGCCCGACAGGGGATAATTCACCCCTCCACTTT; CDR3 protein: CASRPRPTGDNSPLHF
J gene: TRBJ1-2; clone size: -; D gene: -; V gene: TRBV11-1; CDR3 DNA: TGTGCCAGCAGCTTCTTCTCCGGAGGCTACACCTTC; CDR3 protein: CASSFFSGGYTF
J gene: TRBJ2-1; clone size: -; D gene: -; V gene: TRBV10-3; CDR3 DNA: TGTGCCATCAGTGCGGGGCCCAATGAGCAGTTCTTC; CDR3 protein: CAISAGPNEQFF
J gene: TRBJ2-3; clone size: few; D gene: TRBD2; V gene: TRBV5-1; CDR3 DNA: TGCGCCAGCAGCCTAGAGACTAGCGGGGGGAAAGATACGCAGTATTTT; CDR3 protein: CASSLETSGGKDTQYF
J gene: TRBJ2-7; clone size: few; D gene: -; V gene: TRBV29-1; CDR3 DNA: TGCAGCGCCGCAAGGGACTCAACGTACGAGCAGTACTTC; CDR3 protein: CSAARDSTYEQYF